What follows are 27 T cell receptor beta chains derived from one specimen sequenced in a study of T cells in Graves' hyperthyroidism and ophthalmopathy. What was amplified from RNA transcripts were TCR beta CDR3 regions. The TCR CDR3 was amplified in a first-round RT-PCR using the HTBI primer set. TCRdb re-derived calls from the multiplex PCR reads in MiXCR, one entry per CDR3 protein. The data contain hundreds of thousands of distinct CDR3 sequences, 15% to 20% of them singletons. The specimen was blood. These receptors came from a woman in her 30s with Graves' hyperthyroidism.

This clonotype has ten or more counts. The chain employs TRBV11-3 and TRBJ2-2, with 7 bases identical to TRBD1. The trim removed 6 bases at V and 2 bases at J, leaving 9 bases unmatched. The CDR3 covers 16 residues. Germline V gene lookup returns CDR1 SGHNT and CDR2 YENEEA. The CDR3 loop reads CASSRQGEINTGELFF. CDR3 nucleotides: TGTGCCAGCAGTCGACAGGGAGAGATCAACACCGGGGAGCTGTTTTTT.

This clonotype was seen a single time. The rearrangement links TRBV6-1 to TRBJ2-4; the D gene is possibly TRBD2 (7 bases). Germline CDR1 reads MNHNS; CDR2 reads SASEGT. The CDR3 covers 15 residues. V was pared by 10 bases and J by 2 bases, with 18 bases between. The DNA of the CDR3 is TGTGCCACCCTGAGGGGGGGAAGTACCAAAAACATTCAGTACTTC. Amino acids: CATLRGGSTKNIQYF.

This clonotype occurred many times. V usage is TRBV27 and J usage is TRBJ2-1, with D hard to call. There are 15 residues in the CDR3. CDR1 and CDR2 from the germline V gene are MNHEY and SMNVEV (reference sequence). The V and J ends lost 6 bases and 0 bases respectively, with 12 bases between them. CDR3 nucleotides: TGTGCCAGCAGACTTTACCTAAGCTCCTACAATGAGCAGTTCTTC. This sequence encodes CASRLYLSSYNEQFF.

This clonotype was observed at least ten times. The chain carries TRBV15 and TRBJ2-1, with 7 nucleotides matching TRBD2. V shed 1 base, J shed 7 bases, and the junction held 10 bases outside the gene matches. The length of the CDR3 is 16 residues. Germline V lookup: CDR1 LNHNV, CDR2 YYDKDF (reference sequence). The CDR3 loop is CATSRGGRLLGNEQFF. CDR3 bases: TGTGCCACCAGCAGAGGCGGGAGACTTTTAGGGAATGAGCAGTTCTTC.

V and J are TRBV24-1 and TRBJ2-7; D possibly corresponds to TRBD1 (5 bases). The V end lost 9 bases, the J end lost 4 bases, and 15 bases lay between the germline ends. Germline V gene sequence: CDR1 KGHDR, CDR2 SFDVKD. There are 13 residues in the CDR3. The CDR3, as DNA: TGTGCCACCGCTAATGGACAAGGATACGAGCAGTACTTC. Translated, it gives CATANGQGYEQYF.

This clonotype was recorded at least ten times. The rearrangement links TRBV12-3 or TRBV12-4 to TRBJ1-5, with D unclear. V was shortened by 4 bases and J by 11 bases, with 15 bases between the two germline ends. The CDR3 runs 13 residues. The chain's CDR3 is CASSSGSLSTQHF. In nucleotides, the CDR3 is TGTGCCAGCAGTTCGGGCAGCCTTTCGACCCAGCATTTT.

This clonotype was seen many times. The CDR3, as DNA: TGTGCCAGCAGTTTAGCCCAAACTGGGGCCAACGTCCTGACTTTC. Protein product: CASSLAQTGANVLTF. The rearrangement links TRBV12-3 or TRBV12-4 to TRBJ2-6; D unresolved. V was shortened by 0 bases and J by 2 bases, with 5 bases between the two germline ends. CDR3 size: 15 residues.

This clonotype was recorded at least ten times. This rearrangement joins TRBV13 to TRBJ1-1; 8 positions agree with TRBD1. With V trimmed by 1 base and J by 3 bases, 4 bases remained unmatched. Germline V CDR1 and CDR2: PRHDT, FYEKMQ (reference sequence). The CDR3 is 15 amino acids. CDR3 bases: TGTGCCAGCAGCTTAGCCGGGACAGGAGACACTGAAGCTTTCTTT. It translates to CASSLAGTGDTEAFF.

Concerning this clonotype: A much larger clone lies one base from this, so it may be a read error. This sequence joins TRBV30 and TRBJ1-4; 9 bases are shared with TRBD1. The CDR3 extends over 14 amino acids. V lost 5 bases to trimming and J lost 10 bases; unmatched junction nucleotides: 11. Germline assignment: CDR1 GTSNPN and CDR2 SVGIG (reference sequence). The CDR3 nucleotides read TGTGCCTGGGGTCCCCGGGGACAGGGAGGAAAACTGTTTTTT. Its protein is CAWGPRGQGGKLFF.

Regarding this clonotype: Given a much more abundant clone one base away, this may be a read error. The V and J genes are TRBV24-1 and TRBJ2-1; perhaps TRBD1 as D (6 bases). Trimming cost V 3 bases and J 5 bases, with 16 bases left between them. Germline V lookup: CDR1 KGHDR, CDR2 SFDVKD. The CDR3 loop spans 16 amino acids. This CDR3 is CATSDGASGADNEQFF. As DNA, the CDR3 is TGTGCCACCAGTGATGGGGCGTCAGGGGCCGACAATGAGCAGTTCTTC.

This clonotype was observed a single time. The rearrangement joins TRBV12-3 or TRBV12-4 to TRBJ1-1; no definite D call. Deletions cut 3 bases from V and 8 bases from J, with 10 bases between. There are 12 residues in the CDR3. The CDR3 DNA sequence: TGTGCCAGCAGTTTGAAGGGTTCGGAAGCTTTCTTT. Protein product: CASSLKGSEAFF.

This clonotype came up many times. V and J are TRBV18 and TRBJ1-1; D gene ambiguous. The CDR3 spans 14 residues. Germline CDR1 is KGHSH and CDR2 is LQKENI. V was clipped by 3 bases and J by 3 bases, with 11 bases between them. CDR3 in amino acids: CASSPQAGDTEAFF. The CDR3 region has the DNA TGTGCCAGCTCACCCCAAGCGGGCGACACTGAAGCTTTCTTT. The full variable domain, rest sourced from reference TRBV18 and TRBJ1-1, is NAGVMQNPRHLVRRRGQEARLRCSPMKGHSHVYWYRQLPEEGLKFMVYLQKENIIDESGMPKERFSAEFPKEGPSILRIQQVVRGDSAAYFCASSPQAGDTEAFFGQGTRLTVV.

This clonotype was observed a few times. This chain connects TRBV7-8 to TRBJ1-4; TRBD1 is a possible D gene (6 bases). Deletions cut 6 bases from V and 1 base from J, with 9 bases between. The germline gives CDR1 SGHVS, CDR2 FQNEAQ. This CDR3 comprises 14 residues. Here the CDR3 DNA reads TGTGCCAGCAGGCGGACAGAAACTAATGAAAAACTGTTTTTT. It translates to CASRRTETNEKLFF. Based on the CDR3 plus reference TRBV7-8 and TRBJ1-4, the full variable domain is GAGVSQSPRYKVAKRGQDVALRCDPISGHVSLFWYQQALGQGPEFLTYFQNEAQLDKSGLPSDRFFAERPEGSVSTLKIQRTQQEDSAVYLCASRRTETNEKLFFGSGTQLSVL.

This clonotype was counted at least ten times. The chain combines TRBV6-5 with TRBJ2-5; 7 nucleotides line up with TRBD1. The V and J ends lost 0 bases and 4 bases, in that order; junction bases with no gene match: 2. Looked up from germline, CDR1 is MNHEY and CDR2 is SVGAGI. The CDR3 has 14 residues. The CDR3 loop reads CASSYSAGGETQYF. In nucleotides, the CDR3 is TGTGCCAGCAGTTACTCGGCAGGGGGAGAGACCCAGTACTTC.

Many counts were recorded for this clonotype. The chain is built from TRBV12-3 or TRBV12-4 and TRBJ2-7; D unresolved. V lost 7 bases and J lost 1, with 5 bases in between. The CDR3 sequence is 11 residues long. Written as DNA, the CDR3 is TGTGCCAGCACCCGATCCTACGAGCAGTACTTC. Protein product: CASTRSYEQYF.

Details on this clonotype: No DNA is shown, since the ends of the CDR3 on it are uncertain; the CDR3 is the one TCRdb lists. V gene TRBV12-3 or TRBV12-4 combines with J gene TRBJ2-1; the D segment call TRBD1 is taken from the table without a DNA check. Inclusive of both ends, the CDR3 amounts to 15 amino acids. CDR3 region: CASSFGPGVYNEQFF.

CDR3 nucleotide sequence: TGTGCCAGTAGTACACCGGGACAGGGTCGAGCTTTCTTT. This translates into CASSTPGQGRAFF. V is TRBV19 and J is TRBJ1-1; 9 nucleotides agree with TRBD1. The CDR3 is made up of 13 amino acids. CDR1 and CDR2 from the germline V gene are LNHDA and SQIVND (reference sequence). The junction had 7 bases not matched to a gene; V was cut back by 4 bases and J by 10 bases. The variable domain in full, completed from reference TRBV19 and TRBJ1-1, reads DGGITQSPKYLFRKEGQNVTLSCEQNLNHDAMYWYRQDPGQGLRLIYYSQIVNDFQKGDIAEGYSVSREKKESFPLTVTSAQKNPTAFYLCASSTPGQGRAFFGQGTRLTVV.

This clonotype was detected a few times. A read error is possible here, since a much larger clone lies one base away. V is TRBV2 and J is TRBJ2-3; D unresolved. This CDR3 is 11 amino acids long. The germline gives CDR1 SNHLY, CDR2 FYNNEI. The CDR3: CASSAADTRYF. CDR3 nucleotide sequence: TGTGCCAGCTCCGCGGCAGATACGCGGTATTTT.

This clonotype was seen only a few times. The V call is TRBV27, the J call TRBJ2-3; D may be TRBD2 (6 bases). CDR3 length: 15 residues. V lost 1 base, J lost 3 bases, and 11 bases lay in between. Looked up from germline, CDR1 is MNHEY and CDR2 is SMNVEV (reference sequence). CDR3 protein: CASSLYLGGTDTQYF. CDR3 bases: TGTGCCAGCAGTTTATACCTCGGGGGAACAGATACGCAGTATTTT.

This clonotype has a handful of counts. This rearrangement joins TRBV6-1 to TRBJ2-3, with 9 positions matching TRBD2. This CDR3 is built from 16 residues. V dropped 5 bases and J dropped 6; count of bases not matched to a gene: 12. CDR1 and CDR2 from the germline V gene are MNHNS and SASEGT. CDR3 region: CASSTLIAGAGDTQYF. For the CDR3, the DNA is TGTGCCAGCAGTACCCTCATAGCGGGAGCGGGGGATACGCAGTATTTT.

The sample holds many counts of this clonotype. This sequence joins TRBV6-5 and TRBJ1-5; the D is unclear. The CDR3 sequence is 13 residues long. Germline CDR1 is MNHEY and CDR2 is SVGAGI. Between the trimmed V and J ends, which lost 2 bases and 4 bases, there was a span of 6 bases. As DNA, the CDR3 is TGTGCCAGCAGTTACAGGGTGAATCAGCCCCAGCATTTT. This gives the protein CASSYRVNQPQHF.

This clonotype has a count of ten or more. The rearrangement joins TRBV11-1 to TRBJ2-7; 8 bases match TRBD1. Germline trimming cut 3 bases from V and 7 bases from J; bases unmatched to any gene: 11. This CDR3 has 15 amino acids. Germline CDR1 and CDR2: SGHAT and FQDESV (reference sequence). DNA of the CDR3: TGTGCCAGCAGCTTTTACGGGACAGGCGGGCGGGAGCAGTACTTC. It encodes CASSFYGTGGREQYF.

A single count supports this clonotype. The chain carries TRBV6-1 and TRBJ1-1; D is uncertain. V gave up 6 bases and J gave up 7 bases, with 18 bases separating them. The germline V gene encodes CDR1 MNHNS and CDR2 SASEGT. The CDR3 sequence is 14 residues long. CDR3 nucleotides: TGTGCCAGCAGCGGATTTGGCAGATCGGGTGAAGCTTTCTTT. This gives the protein CASSGFGRSGEAFF.

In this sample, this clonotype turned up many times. The CDR3: CASRSRGSPHSYEQYF. The CDR3 DNA sequence: TGTGCCAGCAGATCTCGCGGGAGCCCCCACTCCTACGAGCAGTACTTC. The genes are TRBV27 and TRBJ2-7, with 7 bases lining up with TRBD2. Germline V gene lookup returns CDR1 MNHEY and CDR2 SMNVEV (reference sequence). The CDR3 extends over 16 amino acids. With V trimmed by 6 bases and J by 0 bases, 11 bases remained unmatched.

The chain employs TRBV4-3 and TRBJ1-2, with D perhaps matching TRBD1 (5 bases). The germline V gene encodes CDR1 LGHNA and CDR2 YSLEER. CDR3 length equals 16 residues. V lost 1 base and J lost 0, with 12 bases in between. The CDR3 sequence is CASSQGQRVANYGYTF. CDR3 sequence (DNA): TGCGCCAGCAGCCAAGGACAGAGAGTGGCTAACTATGGCTACACCTTC.

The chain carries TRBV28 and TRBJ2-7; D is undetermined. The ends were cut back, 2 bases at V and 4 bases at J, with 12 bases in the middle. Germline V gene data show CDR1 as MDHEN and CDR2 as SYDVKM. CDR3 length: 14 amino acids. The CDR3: CASSLVSVKYEQYF. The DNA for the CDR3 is TGTGCCAGCAGTTTAGTGTCTGTGAAATACGAGCAGTACTTC.

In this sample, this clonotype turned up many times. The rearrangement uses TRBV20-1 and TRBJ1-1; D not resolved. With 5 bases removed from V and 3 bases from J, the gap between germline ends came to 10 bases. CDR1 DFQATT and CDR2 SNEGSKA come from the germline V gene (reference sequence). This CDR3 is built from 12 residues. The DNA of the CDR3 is TGCAGTGCTCCAAAGGAGTACACTGAAGCTTTCTTT. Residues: CSAPKEYTEAFF.